The 7 T cell receptor beta chains in this list originate from one sample, sequenced in a study of T cells in Graves' hyperthyroidism and ophthalmopathy. RNA transcripts were the template for amplifying TCR beta CDR3 regions. The TCR CDR3 was amplified in a first-round RT-PCR using the HTBI primer set. TCRdb reanalysed the multiplex PCR reads using MiXCR and keeps one entry per CDR3 protein. The table has 350,000 to 400,000 distinct CDR3 sequences, about 15% seen once. Sequencing was performed on blood. The receptors come from a woman aged 25 to 39 with Graves' hyperthyroidism.

This clonotype was recorded a few times. V is TRBV15 and J is TRBJ2-1; 7 bases are a match to TRBD1. The CDR3 consists of 11 residues. Unmatched junction bases numbered 1, after V lost 4 bases and J lost 10 bases. The germline CDR1 and CDR2 sequences are LNHNV and YYDKDF (reference sequence). CDR3 in DNA: TGTGCCACCAGCAAACAGGGGGAGCAGTTCTTC. As protein: CATSKQGEQFF.

The chain uses TRBV5-8 and TRBJ2-7, with 8 bases identical to TRBD2. The CDR3 has 15 amino acids. J gave up 3 bases and V 6 bases, and 11 bases lay outside the gene matches. From germline, CDR1 is SGHTS and CDR2 YDEGEE. The chain's CDR3 is CASTPGGLSDYEQYF. In DNA, the CDR3 is TGTGCCAGCACCCCGGGGGGGCTTTCGGACTACGAGCAGTACTTC.

About this clonotype itself: This may be a read error: a much more frequent sequence differs by one nucleotide. The CDR3 ends on some other residue instead of the conserved phenylalanine or tryptophan, so this is likely a read error. CDR3 sequence reads: CASSLAAASYQETQYL. Written as DNA, the CDR3 is TGCGCCAGCAGCTTGGCGGCAGCTTCCTACCAAGAGACCCAGTACCTC. The chain links TRBV5-1 to TRBJ2-5; D is unclear. CDR1 is SGHRS, CDR2 YFSETQ, per germline. The CDR3 covers 16 residues. Trimming took off 0 bases at V and 0 bases at J, with 12 bases between the two ends.

The chain has TRBV20-1 and TRBJ2-1, with D perhaps TRBD2 (5 bases). The CDR3 is 13 amino acids. The germline V gene has CDR1 DFQATT and CDR2 SNEGSKA (reference sequence). Trimming left V 5 bases short and J 7 bases short, with 15 bases between. For the CDR3, the DNA is TGCAGTGCTCAAGACCTACCGGGGAATGAGCAGTTCTTC. Its translation is CSAQDLPGNEQFF.

The genes are TRBV20-1 and TRBJ2-2, with 10 bases aligning to TRBD1. The germline V gene encodes CDR1 DFQATT and CDR2 SNEGSKA (reference sequence). The CDR3 is 15 amino acids. J gave up 5 bases and V 5 bases, and 8 bases lay outside the gene matches. For the CDR3, the DNA is TGCAGTGCTCCCGGGACAGGGGCGGGGACCGGGGAGCTGTTTTTT. Residues: CSAPGTGAGTGELFF.

This clonotype has at least ten counts. This chain uses TRBV11-3 with TRBJ2-2, with 8 bases aligning to TRBD1. The germline V gene has CDR1 SGHNT and CDR2 YENEEA. The CDR3 extends over 14 amino acids. The junction had 5 bases not matched to a gene; V was cut back by 5 bases and J by 6 bases. CDR3 residues: CASSPGQGPGELFF. The CDR3 DNA is TGTGCCAGCAGCCCCGGACAGGGCCCCGGGGAGCTGTTTTTT.

This sequence joins TRBV27 and TRBJ2-2, with D unclear. This CDR3 comprises 15 residues. From germline, CDR1 is MNHEY and CDR2 SMNVEV (reference sequence). V was clipped by 0 bases and J by 4 bases, with 9 bases between them. The CDR3 here is CASSLSVTATGELFF. CDR3 nucleotide sequence: TGTGCCAGCAGTTTATCGGTTACAGCCACCGGGGAGCTGTTTTTT.